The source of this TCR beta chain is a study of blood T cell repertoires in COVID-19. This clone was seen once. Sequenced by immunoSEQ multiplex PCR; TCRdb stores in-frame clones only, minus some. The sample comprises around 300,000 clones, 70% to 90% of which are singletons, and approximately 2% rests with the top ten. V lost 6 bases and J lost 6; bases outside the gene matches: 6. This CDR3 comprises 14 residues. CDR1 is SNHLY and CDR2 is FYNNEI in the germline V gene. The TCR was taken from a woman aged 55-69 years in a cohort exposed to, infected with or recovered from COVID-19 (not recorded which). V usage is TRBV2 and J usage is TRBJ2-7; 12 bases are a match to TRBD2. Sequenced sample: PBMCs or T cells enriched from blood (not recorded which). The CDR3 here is CASRVLAGGLEQYF. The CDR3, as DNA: TGTGCCAGCAGGGTCCTAGCGGGAGGGCTCGAGCAGTACTTC.